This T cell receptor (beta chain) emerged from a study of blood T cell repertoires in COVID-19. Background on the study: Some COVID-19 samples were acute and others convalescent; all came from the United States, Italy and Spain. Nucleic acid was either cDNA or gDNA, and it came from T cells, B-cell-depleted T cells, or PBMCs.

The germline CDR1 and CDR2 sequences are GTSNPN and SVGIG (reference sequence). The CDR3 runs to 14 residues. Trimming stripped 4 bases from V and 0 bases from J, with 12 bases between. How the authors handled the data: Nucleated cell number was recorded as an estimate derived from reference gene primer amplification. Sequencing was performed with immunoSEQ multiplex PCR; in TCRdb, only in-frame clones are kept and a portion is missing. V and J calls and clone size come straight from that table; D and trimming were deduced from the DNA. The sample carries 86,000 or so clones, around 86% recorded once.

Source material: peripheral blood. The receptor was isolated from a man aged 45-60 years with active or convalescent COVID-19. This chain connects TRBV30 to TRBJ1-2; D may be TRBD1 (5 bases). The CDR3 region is CAWIGTYPNYGYTF. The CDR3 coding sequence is TGTGCCTGGATTGGGACTTACCCTAACTATGGCTACACCTTC.